The source of this T cell receptor beta chain is a study of vaccination effects on CD4 cells after COVID-19. Across the study: Vaccine administered to participants consisted of two doses of either BNT162b2 or mRNA-1273. Points from the study as a whole: By a late point after vaccination, infection- and vaccine-induced clones had shrunk markedly through clonal contraction.

This clone was seen a single time. Its antigen is as yet unknown. CDR3 length: 15 residues. The V gene lost 1 base and the J gene lost 4 bases, with 14 bases spanning the gap. Germline CDR1 reads SGHRS; CDR2 reads YFSETQ. TCRdb's copy holds only in-frame clones and misses some; the assay was immunoSEQ multiplex PCR. Of about 65,000 clones detected, roughly three quarters appear once; the ten largest clones hold about 3%. Antigen-specific CD4+ T cell clonotypes were called by their expansion after viral peptide-pool culture in ViraFEST. Upon completion of 10 to 11 days in culture, CD4+ T cells were isolated. Vaccine recipients lacked prior SARS-CoV-2 infection and had negative nucleocapsid antibodies. Wells each received two million PBMC, cultured with approximately 9 IU/ml IL-2 and about 9.3 ug/ml peptides.

The sequence came from a human donor who received a COVID-19 vaccine. The chain employs TRBV5-1 and TRBJ2-5; a weak D match, TRBD1 (5 bases). Material: CD4+ T cells from PBMCs cultured with HCoV-NL63 spike peptides, obtained before COVID-19 vaccination. CDR3 bases: TGCGCCAGCAGCTTGCTAGGGGCGCCCGTAGAGACCCAGTACTTC. Amino acids: CASSLLGAPVETQYF.